This note documents a single T cell receptor (beta chain) sequence. Its antigen is still unknown. The data were obtained in a study of cytomegalovirus exposure and HLA in healthy donors. Study outcomes and limitations: HLA alleles showed associations with around 15,000 TCR beta sequences in a later analysis, at a 0.05 false discovery rate. A later analysis linked a missense DCLRE1C variant to TCR beta V- and J-gene trimming.

Losses at the gene ends were 6 bases for V and 3 bases for J; bases not matched to a gene: 2. Germline values: CDR1 MNHEY, CDR2 SVGAGI. CDR3 length equals 13 residues. The primer mix had 60 Vbeta and 13 Jbeta primers. Only in-frame clones appear in the TCRdb table, and some are missing; sequencing was by immunoSEQ multiplex PCR. Of about 97,000 clones listed, 75% to 90% are singletons. The clonotype originates from a man in his thirties or forties in good health and CMV-seronegative. The sequencing sample was made of PBMCs. The rearrangement uses TRBV6-5 and TRBJ2-7; 10 bases map to TRBD1. CDR3 DNA sequence: TGTGCCAGCAGGGGGACAGGGGTCTACGAGCAGTACTTC. As protein: CASRGTGVYEQYF.